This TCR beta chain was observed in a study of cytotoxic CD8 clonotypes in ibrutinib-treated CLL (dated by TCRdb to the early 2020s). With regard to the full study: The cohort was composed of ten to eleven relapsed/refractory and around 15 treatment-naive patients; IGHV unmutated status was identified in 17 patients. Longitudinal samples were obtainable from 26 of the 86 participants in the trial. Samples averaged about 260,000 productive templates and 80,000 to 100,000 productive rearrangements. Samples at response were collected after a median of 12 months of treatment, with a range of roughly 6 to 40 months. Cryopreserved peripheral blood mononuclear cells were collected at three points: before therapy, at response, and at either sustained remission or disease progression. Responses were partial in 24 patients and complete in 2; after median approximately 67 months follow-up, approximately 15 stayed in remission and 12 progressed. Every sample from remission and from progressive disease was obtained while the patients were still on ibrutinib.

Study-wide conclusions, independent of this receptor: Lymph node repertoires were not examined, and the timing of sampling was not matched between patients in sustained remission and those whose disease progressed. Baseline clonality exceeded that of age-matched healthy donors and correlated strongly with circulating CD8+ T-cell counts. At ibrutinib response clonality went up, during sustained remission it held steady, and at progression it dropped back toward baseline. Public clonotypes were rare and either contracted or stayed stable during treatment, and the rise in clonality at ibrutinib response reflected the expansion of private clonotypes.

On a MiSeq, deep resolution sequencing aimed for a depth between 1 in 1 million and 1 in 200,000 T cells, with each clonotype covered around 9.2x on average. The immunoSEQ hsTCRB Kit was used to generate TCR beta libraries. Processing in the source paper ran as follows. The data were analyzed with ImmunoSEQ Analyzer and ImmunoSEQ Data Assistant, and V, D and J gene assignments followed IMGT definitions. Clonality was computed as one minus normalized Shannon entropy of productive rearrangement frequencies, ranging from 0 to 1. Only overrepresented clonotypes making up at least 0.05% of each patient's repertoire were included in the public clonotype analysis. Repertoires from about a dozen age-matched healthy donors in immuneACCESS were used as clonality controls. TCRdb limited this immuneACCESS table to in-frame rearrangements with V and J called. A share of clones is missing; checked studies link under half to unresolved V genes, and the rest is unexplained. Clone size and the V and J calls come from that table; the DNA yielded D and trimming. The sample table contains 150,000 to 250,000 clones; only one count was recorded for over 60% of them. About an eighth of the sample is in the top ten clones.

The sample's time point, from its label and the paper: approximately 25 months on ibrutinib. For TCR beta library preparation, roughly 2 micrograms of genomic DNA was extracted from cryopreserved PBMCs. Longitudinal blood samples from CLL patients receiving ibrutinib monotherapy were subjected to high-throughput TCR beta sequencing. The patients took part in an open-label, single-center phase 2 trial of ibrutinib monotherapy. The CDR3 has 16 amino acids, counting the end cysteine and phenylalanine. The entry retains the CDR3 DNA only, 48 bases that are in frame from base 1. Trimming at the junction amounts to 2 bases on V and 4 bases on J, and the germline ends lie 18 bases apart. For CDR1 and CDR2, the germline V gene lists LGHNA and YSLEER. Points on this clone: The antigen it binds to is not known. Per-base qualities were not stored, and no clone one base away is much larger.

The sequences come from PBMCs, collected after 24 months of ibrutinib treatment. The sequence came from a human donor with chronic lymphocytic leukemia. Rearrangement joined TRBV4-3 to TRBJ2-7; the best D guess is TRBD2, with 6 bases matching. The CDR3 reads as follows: CASSQFGSGSGYEQYF. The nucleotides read TGCGCCAGCAGCCAATTCGGCTCCGGGAGCGGGTACGAGCAGTACTTC.